The rows below give T cell receptor beta chains drawn from one sample of a study of blood T cell repertoires in COVID-19. Clones were sequenced by immunoSEQ multiplex PCR, and TCRdb holds only the in-frame ones, with some missing. The table shows fewer than 300,000 clones, with roughly 84% occurring only once. Sequencing was performed on peripheral blood. The origin of the receptors is a woman aged 18-29 years with acute or convalescent COVID-19. Each CDR3 is given without its conserved first and last residue. Fields, in order: V gene, CDR3 protein.

V: TRBV12-5; CDR3: ASGAQGSNQPQH
V: TRBV28; CDR3: ASTLTKYNSPLH
V: TRBV7-8; CDR3: ASSRGRGTEAF
V: TRBV5-6; CDR3: ASSLEDRVNTEAF
V: TRBV5-1; CDR3: ASSLWSGSEAF
V: TRBV19; CDR3: ASRGGTSTDTQY
V: TRBV5-6; CDR3: ASSYSPPGRETQY
V: TRBV6-1; CDR3: ASSGTTRVSGNTIY
V: TRBV28; CDR3: ASSSPLERATYEQY
V: TRBV3-1/TRBV3-2; CDR3: ASSPYGKAAQETQY
V: TRBV7-9; CDR3: ASSAGQGNYGYT
V: TRBV7-9; CDR3: ASSLQTALDSGANVLT
V: TRBV5-5; CDR3: ASSPEIAGLDEQF
V: TRBV27; CDR3: ASSLSFRGGYT
V: TRBV6-2/TRBV6-3; CDR3: ASSYSNGIAYSNQPQH
V: TRBV6-5; CDR3: ASSPSTGNNQPQH
V: TRBV19; CDR3: ASSISGSKSNEQF
V: TRBV27; CDR3: ASSTWKTGQKNNSPLH
V: TRBV20-1; CDR3: SASIQGNQPQH
V: TRBV15; CDR3: ATSRVAPGHSVGNEQF